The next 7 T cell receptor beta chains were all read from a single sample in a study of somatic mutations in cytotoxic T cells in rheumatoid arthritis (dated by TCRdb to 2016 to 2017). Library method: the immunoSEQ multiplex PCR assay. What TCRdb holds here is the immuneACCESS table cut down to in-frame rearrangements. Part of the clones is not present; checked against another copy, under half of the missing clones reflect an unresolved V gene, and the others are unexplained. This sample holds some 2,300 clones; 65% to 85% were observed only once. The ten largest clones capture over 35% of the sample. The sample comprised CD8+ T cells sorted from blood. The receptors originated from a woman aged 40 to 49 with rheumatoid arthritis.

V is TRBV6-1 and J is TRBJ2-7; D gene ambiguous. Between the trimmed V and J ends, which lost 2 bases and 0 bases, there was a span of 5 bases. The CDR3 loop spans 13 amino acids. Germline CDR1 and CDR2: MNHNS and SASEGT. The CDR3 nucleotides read TGTGCCAGCAGTGAACTCCTCTCCTACGAGCAGTACTTC. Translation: CASSELLSYEQYF.

The CDR3 coding sequence is TGTGCCAGCAGTCCTTTAGCGGGGACGGGAACTACCCGATACAATGAGCAGTTCTTC. This gives the protein CASSPLAGTGTTRYNEQFF. V and J are TRBV28 and TRBJ2-1; 8 bases align to TRBD2. This CDR3 is 19 amino acids long. From germline, CDR1 is MDHEN and CDR2 SYDVKM. Trimming at V came to 5 bases and at J to 4 bases, leaving 19 bases not matched to a gene. The whole variable domain, remainder taken from reference TRBV28 and TRBJ2-1, is DVKVTQSSRYLVKRTGEKVFLECVQDMDHENMFWYRQDPGLGLRLIYFSYDVKMKEKGDIPEGYSVSREKKERFSLILESASTNQTSMYLCASSPLAGTGTTRYNEQFFGPGTRLTVL.

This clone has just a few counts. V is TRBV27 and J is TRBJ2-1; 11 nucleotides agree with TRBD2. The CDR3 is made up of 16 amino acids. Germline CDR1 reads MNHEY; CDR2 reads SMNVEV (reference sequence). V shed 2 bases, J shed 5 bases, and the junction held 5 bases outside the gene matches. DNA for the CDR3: TGTGCCAGCAGTTTAATAGCGGGAGGGCCCGACAATGAGCAGTTCTTC. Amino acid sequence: CASSLIAGGPDNEQFF.

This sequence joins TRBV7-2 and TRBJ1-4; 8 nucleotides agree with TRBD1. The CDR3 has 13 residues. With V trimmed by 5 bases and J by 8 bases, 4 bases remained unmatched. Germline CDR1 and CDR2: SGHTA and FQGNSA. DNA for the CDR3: TGTGCCAGCAGCAGACGACAGGGGGAAAAACTGTTTTTT. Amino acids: CASSRRQGEKLFF.

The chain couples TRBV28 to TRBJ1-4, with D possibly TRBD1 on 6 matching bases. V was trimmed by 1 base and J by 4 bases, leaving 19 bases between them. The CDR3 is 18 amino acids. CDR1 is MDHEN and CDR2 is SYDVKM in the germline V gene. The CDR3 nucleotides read TGTGCCAGCAGTTTATCGTCGATGAGAGGACAGTTTAATGAAAAACTGTTTTTT. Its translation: CASSLSSMRGQFNEKLFF.

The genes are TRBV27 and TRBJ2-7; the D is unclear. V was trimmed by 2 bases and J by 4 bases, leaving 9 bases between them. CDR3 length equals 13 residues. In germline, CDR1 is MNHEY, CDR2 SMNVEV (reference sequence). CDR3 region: CASSLAAQYEQYF. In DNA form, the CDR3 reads TGTGCCAGCAGTTTAGCGGCTCAATACGAGCAGTACTTC.

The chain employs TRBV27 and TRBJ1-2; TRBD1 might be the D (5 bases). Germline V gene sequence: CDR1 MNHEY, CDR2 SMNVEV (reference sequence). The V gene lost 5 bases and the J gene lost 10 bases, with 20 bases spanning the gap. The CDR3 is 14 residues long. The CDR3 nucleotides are TGTGCCAGCAGTATCGTTCAGGGTTCTTACGACTACACCTTC. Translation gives CASSIVQGSYDYTF.